One and the same sample provided the 22 T cell receptor beta chains below, sequenced in a study of shared clonotypes between healthy human individuals. Here immunoSEQ multiplex PCR was the method, and the copy in TCRdb shows in-frame clones only, minus some. The table includes more than 400,000 clones, about 96% detected once. The sample comprised naive CD4+ T cells sorted from blood. The subset was: CD45RA+ positively selected. These receptors all come from a woman aged 25 to 39 in good health.

This chain connects TRBV7-9 to TRBJ1-4, with a weak D call TRBD1 (6 bases). This CDR3 is built from 18 residues. V lost 1 base to trimming and J lost 4 bases, with 19 bases between them. Germline values: CDR1 SEHNR, CDR2 FQNEAQ (reference sequence). The CDR3 region has the DNA TGTGCCAGCAGCTTAGTGTTCCCTCTTGGACAGCATAATGAAAAACTGTTTTTT. It translates to CASSLVFPLGQHNEKLFF.

The chain employs TRBV5-6 and TRBJ2-2; D not certain. This CDR3 comprises 15 residues. The ends were cut back, 2 bases at V and 6 bases at J, with 14 bases in the middle. CDR1 and CDR2 (germline): SGHDT, YYEEEE. CDR3 region: CASSFTNSLPGELFF. CDR3 DNA sequence: TGTGCCAGCAGCTTTACTAACAGCCTGCCCGGGGAGCTGTTTTTT.

The chain employs TRBV6-1 and TRBJ2-7; TRBD1 agrees at 9 bases. The germline V gene encodes CDR1 MNHNS and CDR2 SASEGT. Germline trimming cut 6 bases from V and 3 bases from J; bases unmatched to any gene: 9. The CDR3 sequence is 15 residues long. CDR3 amino acids: CASRWDRAKYYEQYF. CDR3 sequence (DNA): TGTGCCAGCAGGTGGGACAGGGCCAAATACTACGAGCAGTACTTC.

The V call is TRBV28, the J call TRBJ1-4; 8 bases fit TRBD1. The germline V gene encodes CDR1 MDHEN and CDR2 SYDVKM. This CDR3 contains 14 residues. Trimming cost V 6 bases and J 5 bases; bases outside gene matches: 5. The CDR3 DNA sequence: TGTGCCAGCAGAAAAAGGACAGGGAATGAAAAACTGTTTTTT. Encoded protein: CASRKRTGNEKLFF.

This clone was detected once. The chain recombines TRBV29-1 with TRBJ2-1; TRBD1 might be the D (5 bases). Trimming cost V 6 bases and J 2 bases, with 5 bases left between them. Looked up from germline, CDR1 is SQVTM and CDR2 is ANQGSEA. The length of the CDR3 is 11 residues. The CDR3 coding sequence is TGCAGCGTGGACACCTACAATGAGCAGTTCTTC. Its protein is CSVDTYNEQFF.

This clone was picked up one time. The rearrangement uses TRBV6-5 and TRBJ2-3; D ambiguous. Between the trimmed V and J ends, which lost 8 bases and 0 bases, there was a span of 9 bases. Germline lookup yields CDR1 MNHEY and CDR2 SVGAGI. The CDR3 has 13 amino acids. CDR3: CASAKESTDTQYF. CDR3 DNA: TGTGCCAGCGCAAAGGAGAGCACAGATACGCAGTATTTT.

V and J are TRBV6-1 and TRBJ2-6; no clear D. Looked up from germline, CDR1 is MNHNS and CDR2 is SASEGT. The V gene lost 6 bases and the J gene lost 0 bases, with 3 bases spanning the gap. The CDR3 is 13 residues long. The CDR3 DNA follows: TGTGCCAGCAGGCACTCTGGGGCCAACGTCCTGACTTTC. Encoded protein: CASRHSGANVLTF.

V gene TRBV11-3 combines with J gene TRBJ2-7; possible D gene TRBD1, 5 bases. The germline V and J ends were trimmed by 3 bases and 5 bases, with 14 bases remaining between them. CDR3 length equals 14 residues. CDR1 is SGHNT, CDR2 YENEEA, per germline. Here the CDR3 reads CASSFVAGPHEQYF. The CDR3 region has the DNA TGTGCCAGCAGCTTTGTGGCAGGGCCCCACGAGCAGTACTTC.

This clone was detected only once. The chain joins TRBV29-1 to TRBJ1-2, with TRBD1 identical over 7 bases. V dropped 5 bases and J dropped 6; count of bases not matched to a gene: 3. Germline CDR1 reads SQVTM; CDR2 reads ANQGSEA. There are 11 residues in the CDR3. This chain's CDR3 is CSVSGQNGYTF. CDR3 bases: TGCAGCGTTTCGGGACAGAATGGCTACACCTTC.

V is TRBV7-8 and J is TRBJ2-7; D may be TRBD1 or TRBD2 (5 bases each). This CDR3 has 15 amino acids. Trimming removed 4 bases at V and 5 bases at J, with 18 bases between. The germline gives CDR1 SGHVS, CDR2 FQNEAQ. The CDR3 sequence: CASSSRDRRSDEQYF. CDR3 DNA: TGTGCCAGCAGCTCCCGGGACCGACGTTCGGACGAGCAGTACTTC.

This chain connects TRBV6-5 to TRBJ1-5; D unclear. This CDR3 has 13 residues. CDR1 is MNHEY and CDR2 is SVGAGI in the germline V gene. Trimming left V 4 bases short and J 6 bases short, with 10 bases between. This CDR3 reads CASSSPGGQPQHF. Written as DNA, the CDR3 is TGTGCCAGCAGTTCACCCGGTGGTCAGCCCCAGCATTTT.

The V call is TRBV7-8, the J call TRBJ2-3; D is uncertain. The V gene lost 1 base and the J gene lost 2 bases, with 4 bases spanning the gap. The CDR3 consists of 13 residues. In germline, CDR1 is SGHVS, CDR2 FQNEAQ. Written as DNA, the CDR3 is TGTGCCAGCAGCTTAGGAGCCACAGATACGCAGTATTTT. This translates into CASSLGATDTQYF.

The chain links TRBV19 to TRBJ1-1, with 8 nucleotides matching TRBD1. Germline loops: CDR1 LNHDA, CDR2 SQIVND (reference sequence). After removal of 6 bases from V and 3 bases from J, the junction contained 6 bases not matched to a gene. The CDR3 is 14 amino acids. The CDR3 nucleotides read TGTGCCAGTAGCGAGGACAGGGAGGACACTGAAGCTTTCTTT. Its protein is CASSEDREDTEAFF. Complete variable domain (other parts from reference TRBV19 and TRBJ1-1): DGGITQSPKYLFRKEGQNVTLSCEQNLNHDAMYWYRQDPGQGLRLIYYSQIVNDFQKGDIAEGYSVSREKKESFPLTVTSAQKNPTAFYLCASSEDREDTEAFFGQGTRLTVV.

The chain joins TRBV10-3 to TRBJ2-7, with 14 bases matching TRBD2. With V trimmed by 6 bases and J by 6 bases, 4 bases remained unmatched. Germline V CDR1 and CDR2: ENHRY, SYGVKD. The CDR3 contains 14 residues. CDR3 coding DNA: TGTGCCATCAGCTTGGGACTAGCGGGAGTCGAGCAGTACTTC. It translates to CAISLGLAGVEQYF.

The V and J genes are TRBV6-5 and TRBJ1-1; D not resolved. There are 14 residues in the CDR3. Germline V gene lookup returns CDR1 MNHEY and CDR2 SVGAGI. Trimming shortened V by 5 bases and J by 1 base, and 11 bases separated the two germline ends. CDR3 DNA sequence: TGTGCCAGCAGTAAGGAACGTGAGAACACTGAAGCTTTCTTT. Translating it yields CASSKERENTEAFF.

This rearrangement joins TRBV18 to TRBJ2-3; 9 bases align to TRBD2. Per the germline V gene, CDR1 is KGHSH and CDR2 is LQKENI. The CDR3 is 16 amino acids. Unmatched junction bases numbered 8, after V lost 3 bases and J lost 4 bases. The CDR3 sequence is CASSPGIAGEADTQYF. The CDR3 DNA sequence: TGTGCCAGCTCACCCGGCATAGCGGGAGAAGCAGATACGCAGTATTTT. The whole variable domain, remainder taken from reference TRBV18 and TRBJ2-3, is NAGVMQNPRHLVRRRGQEARLRCSPMKGHSHVYWYRQLPEEGLKFMVYLQKENIIDESGMPKERFSAEFPKEGPSILRIQQVVRGDSAAYFCASSPGIAGEADTQYFGPGTRLTVL.

This clone showed up just a few times. The V and J genes are TRBV9 and TRBJ2-1; D not certain. CDR3 length equals 11 residues. Germline V CDR1 and CDR2: SGDLS, YYNGEE. V dropped 0 bases and J dropped 8 bases, with 3 bases sitting between them. CDR3 loop: CASSVAHEQFF. CDR3 nucleotide sequence: TGTGCCAGCAGCGTAGCCCATGAGCAGTTCTTC.

The genes are TRBV28 and TRBJ2-5; 8 bases align to TRBD2. This CDR3 spans 16 amino acids. V was pared by 3 bases and J by 2 bases, with 8 bases of the junction left unmatched. In germline, CDR1 is MDHEN, CDR2 SYDVKM. The CDR3, as DNA: TGTGCCAGCAGTTTGGGGGGAGCGGGAGTACAAGAGACCCAGTACTTC. Its protein is CASSLGGAGVQETQYF.

The chain carries TRBV19 and TRBJ2-3; 10 bases are a match to TRBD2. The CDR3 length is 21 residues. The germline CDR1 and CDR2 sequences are LNHDA and SQIVND (reference sequence). V shed 5 bases, J shed 2 bases, and the junction held 22 bases outside the gene matches. CDR3 bases: TGTGCCAGTAGTCCAATTCATAGCGGGGGGACAGTCTCACTCCCCACAGATACGCAGTATTTT. Protein product: CASSPIHSGGTVSLPTDTQYF.

The chain joins TRBV19 to TRBJ2-5; 7 bases match TRBD1. The V and J ends lost 3 bases and 2 bases, in that order; junction bases with no gene match: 15. CDR1 LNHDA and CDR2 SQIVND come from the germline V gene (reference sequence). This CDR3 contains 18 residues. The CDR3 region is CASSIVQSGNRGQETQYF. The CDR3, as DNA: TGTGCCAGTAGTATTGTTCAGTCTGGCAACAGGGGACAAGAGACCCAGTACTTC.

The chain joins TRBV7-7 to TRBJ2-1, with D maybe TRBD1 (6 bases). Germline V gene sequence: CDR1 SSHAT, CDR2 FNYEAQ (reference sequence). Trimming pared 0 bases from V and 2 bases from J, leaving 11 bases between. The CDR3 has 16 residues. The CDR3 sequence: CASSLAAGVTYNEQFF. CDR3 in DNA: TGTGCCAGCAGCTTAGCGGCAGGGGTGACCTACAATGAGCAGTTCTTC.

V gene TRBV27 combines with J gene TRBJ2-1, with 8 bases lining up with TRBD2. The CDR3 extends over 14 amino acids. Trimming removed 3 bases from V and 6 bases from J; junction bases left unmatched: 4. The germline CDR1 and CDR2 sequences are MNHEY and SMNVEV (reference sequence). The CDR3 region is CASSFGTRANEQFF. Here the CDR3 DNA reads TGTGCCAGCAGTTTTGGGACTAGGGCCAATGAGCAGTTCTTC.